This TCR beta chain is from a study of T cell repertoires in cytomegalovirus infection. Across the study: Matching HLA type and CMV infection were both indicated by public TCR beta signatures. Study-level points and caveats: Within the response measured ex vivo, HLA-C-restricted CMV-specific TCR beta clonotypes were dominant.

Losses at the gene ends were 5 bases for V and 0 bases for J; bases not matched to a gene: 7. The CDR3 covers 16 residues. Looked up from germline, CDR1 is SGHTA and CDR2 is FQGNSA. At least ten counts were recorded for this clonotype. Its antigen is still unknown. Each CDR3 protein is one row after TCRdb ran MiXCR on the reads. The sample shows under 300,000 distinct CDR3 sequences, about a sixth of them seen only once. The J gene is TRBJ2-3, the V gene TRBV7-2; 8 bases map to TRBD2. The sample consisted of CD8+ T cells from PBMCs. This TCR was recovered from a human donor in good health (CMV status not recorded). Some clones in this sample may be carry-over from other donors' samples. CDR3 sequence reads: CASSHKAGVSTDTQYF. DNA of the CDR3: TGTGCCAGCAGCCACAAAGCGGGGGTTAGCACAGATACGCAGTATTTT.